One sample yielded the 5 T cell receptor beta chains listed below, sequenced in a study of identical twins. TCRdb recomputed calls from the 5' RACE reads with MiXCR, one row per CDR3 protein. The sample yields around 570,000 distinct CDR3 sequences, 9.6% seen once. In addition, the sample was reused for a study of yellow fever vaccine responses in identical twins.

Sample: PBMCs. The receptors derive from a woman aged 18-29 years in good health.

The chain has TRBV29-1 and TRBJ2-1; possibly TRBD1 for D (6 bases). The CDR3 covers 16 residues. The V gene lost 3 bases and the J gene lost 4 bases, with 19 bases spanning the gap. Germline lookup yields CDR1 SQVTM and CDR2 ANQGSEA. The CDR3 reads CSVDSVRQGRYNEQFF. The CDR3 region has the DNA TGCAGCGTTGATTCCGTTCGGCAGGGGCGGTACAATGAGCAGTTCTTC.

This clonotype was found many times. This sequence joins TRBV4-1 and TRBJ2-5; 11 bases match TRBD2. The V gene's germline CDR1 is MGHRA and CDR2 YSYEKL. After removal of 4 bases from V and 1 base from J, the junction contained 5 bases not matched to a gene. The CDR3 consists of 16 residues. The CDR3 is CASSLTSGRSQETQYF. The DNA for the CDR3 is TGCGCCAGCAGCCTTACTAGCGGGAGATCCCAAGAGACCCAGTACTTC.

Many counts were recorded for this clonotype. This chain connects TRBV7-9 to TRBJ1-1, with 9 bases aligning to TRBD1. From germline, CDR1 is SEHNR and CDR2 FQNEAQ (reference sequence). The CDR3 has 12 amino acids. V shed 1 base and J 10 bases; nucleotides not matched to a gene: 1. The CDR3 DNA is TGTGCCAGCAGCTTAGACAGGGGGCCAGCTTTCTTT. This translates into CASSLDRGPAFF.

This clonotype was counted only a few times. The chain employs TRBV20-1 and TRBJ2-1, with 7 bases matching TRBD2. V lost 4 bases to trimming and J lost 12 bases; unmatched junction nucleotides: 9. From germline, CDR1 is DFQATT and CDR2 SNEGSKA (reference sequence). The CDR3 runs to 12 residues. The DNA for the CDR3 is TGCAGTGCTACTACAGGATCGGGGGGGCAGTTCTTC. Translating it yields CSATTGSGGQFF.

As DNA, the CDR3 is TGTGCCAGCAGCCCCCGACAGGGAAACTACGAGCAGTACTTC. Protein: CASSPRQGNYEQYF. This chain joins TRBV7-9 and TRBJ2-7; 7 positions match TRBD1. Germline V gene data show CDR1 as SEHNR and CDR2 as FQNEAQ (reference sequence). The CDR3 loop spans 14 amino acids. J lost 3 bases, V lost 5 bases, and 7 bases had no gene match.